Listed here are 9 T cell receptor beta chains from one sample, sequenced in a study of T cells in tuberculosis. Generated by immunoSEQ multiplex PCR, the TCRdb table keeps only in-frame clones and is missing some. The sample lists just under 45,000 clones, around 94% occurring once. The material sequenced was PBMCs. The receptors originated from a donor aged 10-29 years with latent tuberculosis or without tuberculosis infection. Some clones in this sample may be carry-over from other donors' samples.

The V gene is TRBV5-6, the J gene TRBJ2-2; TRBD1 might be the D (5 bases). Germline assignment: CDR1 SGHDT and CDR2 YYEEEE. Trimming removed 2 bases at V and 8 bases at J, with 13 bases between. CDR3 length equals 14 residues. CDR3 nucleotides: TGTGCCAGCAGCTTTGAGTTCCGGACAGGGGAGCTGTTTTTT. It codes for CASSFEFRTGELFF.

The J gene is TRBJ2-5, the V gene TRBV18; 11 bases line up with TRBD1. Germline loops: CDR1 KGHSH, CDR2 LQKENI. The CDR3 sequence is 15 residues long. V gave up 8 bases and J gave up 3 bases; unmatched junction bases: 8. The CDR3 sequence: CASKPPGQGEETQYF. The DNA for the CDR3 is TGTGCCAGCAAACCACCGGGACAGGGGGAAGAGACCCAGTACTTC.

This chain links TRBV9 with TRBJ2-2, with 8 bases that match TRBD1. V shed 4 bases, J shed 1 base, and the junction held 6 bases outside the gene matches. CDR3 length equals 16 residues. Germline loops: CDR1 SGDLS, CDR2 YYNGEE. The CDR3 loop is CASSLAGTGNTGELFF. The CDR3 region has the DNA TGTGCCAGCAGCTTGGCCGGGACAGGGAACACCGGGGAGCTGTTTTTT.

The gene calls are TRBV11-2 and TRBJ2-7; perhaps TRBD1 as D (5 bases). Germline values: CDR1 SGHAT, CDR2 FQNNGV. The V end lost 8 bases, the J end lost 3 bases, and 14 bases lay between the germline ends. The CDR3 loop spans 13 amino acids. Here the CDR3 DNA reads TGTGCCAGCGGGGCAACCGTCCTCTACGAGCAGTACTTC. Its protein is CASGATVLYEQYF.

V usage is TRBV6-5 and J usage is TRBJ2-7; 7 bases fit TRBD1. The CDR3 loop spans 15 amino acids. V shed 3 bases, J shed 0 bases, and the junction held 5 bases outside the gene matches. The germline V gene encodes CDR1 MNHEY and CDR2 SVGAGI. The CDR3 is CASSYYRTGSYEQYF. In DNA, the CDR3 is TGTGCCAGCAGTTATTATAGGACAGGCTCCTACGAGCAGTACTTC.

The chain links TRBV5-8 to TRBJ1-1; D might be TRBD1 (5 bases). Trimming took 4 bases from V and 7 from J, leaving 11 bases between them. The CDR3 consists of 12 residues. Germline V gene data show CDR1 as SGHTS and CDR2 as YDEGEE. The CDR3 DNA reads TGTGCCAGCAGCCGTTCCGGGGGTGAAGCTTTCTTT. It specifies CASSRSGGEAFF.

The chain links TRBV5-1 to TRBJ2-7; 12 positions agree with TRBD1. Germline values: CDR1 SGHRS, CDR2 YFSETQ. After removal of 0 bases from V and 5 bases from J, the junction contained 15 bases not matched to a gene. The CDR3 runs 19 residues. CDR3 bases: TGCGCCAGCAGCTTGGGGGACAGGGGGCGGGTACGAATCCGGGACGAGCAGTACTTC. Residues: CASSLGDRGRVRIRDEQYF.

The CDR3 spells CATSRDGLADYNEQFF. CDR3 in DNA: TGTGCCACCAGCAGAGACGGACTAGCGGACTACAATGAGCAGTTCTTC. This rearrangement joins TRBV15 to TRBJ2-1; TRBD2 matches at 10 bases. Looked up from germline, CDR1 is LNHNV and CDR2 is YYDKDF (reference sequence). The CDR3 has 16 residues. J was trimmed by 3 bases and V by 0 bases; bases with no gene match: 2. The full variable domain, its missing parts supplied by reference TRBV15 and TRBJ2-1, is DAMVIQNPRYQVTQFGKPVTLSCSQTLNHNVMYWYQQKSSQAPKLLFHYYDKDFNNEADTPDNFQSRRPNTSFCFLDIRSPGLGDTAMYLCATSRDGLADYNEQFFGPGTRLTVL.

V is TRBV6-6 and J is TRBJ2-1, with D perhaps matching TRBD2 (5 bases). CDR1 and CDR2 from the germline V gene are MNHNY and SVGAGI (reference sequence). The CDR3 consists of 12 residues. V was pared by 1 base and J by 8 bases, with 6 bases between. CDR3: CASSYWRDEQFF. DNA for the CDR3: TGTGCCAGCAGTTACTGGCGGGATGAGCAGTTCTTC.